This TCR beta chain was documented in a study of T cell repertoires in cytomegalovirus infection. Study-wide results and limits: CMV-specific TCR beta clonotypes restricted by HLA-C were the ones dominating the ex vivo response.

This CDR3 has 15 amino acids. Germline CDR1 reads SGHVS; CDR2 reads FQNEAQ. V lost 6 bases and J 0 bases, leaving 13 bases between the germline ends. With regard to this clonotype: The target antigen is unknown. One base away lies a much larger clone, so this may be a sequencing read error.

TCRdb processed the reads anew with MiXCR; each CDR3 protein has one entry. The profile covers around 900,000 distinct CDR3 sequences, with around 30% appearing a single time and around an eighth taken by the ten largest. The sample consisted of cultured CD8+ T cells from PBMCs, taken from culture after CMV antigen stimulation. The source of this sequence is a human donor in good health (CMV status not recorded). Some clones in this sample may be carry-over from other donors' samples. This chain uses TRBV7-8 with TRBJ2-3, with D uncertain. As DNA, the CDR3 is TGTGCCAGCAGTTCTCGCCAGGAAAGCACAGATACGCAGTATTTT. It encodes CASSSRQESTDTQYF.